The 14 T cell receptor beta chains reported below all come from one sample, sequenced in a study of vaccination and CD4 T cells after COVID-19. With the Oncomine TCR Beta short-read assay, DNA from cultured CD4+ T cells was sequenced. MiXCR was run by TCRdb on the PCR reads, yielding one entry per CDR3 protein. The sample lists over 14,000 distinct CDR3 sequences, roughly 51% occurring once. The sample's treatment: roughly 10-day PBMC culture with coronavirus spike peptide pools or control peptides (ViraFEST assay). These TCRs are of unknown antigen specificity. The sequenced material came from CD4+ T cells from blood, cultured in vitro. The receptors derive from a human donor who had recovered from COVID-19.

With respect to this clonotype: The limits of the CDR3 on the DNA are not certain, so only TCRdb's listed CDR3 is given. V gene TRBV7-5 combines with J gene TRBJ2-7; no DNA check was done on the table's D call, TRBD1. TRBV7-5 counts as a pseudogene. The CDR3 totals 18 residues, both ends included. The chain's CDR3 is CISVPEDQGDRVSYEQYF.

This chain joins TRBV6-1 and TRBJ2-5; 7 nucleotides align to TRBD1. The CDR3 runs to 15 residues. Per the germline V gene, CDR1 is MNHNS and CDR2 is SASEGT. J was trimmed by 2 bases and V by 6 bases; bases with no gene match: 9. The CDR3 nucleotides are TGTGCCAGCAGAGACATGGGACAGTCTCAAGAGACCCAGTACTTC. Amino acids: CASRDMGQSQETQYF.

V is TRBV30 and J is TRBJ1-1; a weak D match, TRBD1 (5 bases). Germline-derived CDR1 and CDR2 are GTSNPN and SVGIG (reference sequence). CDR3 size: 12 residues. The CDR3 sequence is CAALRGNGEAFF. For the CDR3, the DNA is TGTGCTGCGCTGCGGGGCAACGGTGAAGCTTTCTTT.

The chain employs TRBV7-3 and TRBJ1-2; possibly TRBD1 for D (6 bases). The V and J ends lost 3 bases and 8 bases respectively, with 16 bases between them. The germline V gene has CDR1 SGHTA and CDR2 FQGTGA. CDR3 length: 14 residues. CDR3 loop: CASSLAFQGRGYTF. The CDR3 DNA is TGTGCCAGCAGCTTGGCCTTCCAGGGGAGAGGCTACACCTTC. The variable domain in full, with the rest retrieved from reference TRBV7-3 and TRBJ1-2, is GAGVSQTPSNKVTEKGKYVELRCDPISGHTALYWYRQSLGQGPEFLIYFQGTGAADDSGLPNDRFFAVRPEGSVSTLKIQRTERGDSAVYLCASSLAFQGRGYTFGSGTRLTVV.

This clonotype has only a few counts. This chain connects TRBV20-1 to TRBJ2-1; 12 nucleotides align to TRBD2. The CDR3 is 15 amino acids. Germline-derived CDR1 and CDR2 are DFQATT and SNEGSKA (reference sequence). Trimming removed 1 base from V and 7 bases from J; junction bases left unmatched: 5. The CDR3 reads CSARVATSGSNEQFF. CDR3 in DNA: TGCAGTGCTAGAGTAGCGACTAGCGGGAGTAATGAGCAGTTCTTC.

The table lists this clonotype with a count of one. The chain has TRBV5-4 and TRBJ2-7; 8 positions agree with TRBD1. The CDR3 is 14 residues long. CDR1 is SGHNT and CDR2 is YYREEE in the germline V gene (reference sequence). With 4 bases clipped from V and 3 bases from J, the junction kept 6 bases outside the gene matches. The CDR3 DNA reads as TGTGCCAGCAGCCCGGACAGGGAGGTCTACGAGCAGTACTTC. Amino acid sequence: CASSPDREVYEQYF.

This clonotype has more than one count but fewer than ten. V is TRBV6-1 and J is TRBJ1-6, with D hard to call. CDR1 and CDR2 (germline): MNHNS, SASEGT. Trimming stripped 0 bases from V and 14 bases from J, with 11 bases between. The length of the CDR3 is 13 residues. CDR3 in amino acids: CASSEAPVLTLHF. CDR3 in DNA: TGTGCCAGCAGTGAAGCGCCAGTGCTGACCCTCCACTTT.

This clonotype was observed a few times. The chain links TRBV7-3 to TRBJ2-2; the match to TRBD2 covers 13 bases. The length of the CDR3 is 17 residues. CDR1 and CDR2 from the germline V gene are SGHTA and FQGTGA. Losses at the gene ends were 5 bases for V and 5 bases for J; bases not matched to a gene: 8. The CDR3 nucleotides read TGTGCCAGCAGCGTGGGACTAGCGGGGTCCCTAACCGGGGAGCTGTTTTTT. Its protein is CASSVGLAGSLTGELFF.

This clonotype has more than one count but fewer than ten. The DNA for the CDR3 is TGTGCCAGCAGCCCCGAGGTTAATGAGCAGTTCTTC. Translated, it gives CASSPEVNEQFF. V and J are TRBV7-6 and TRBJ2-1; D gene ambiguous. Germline loops: CDR1 SGHVS, CDR2 FNYEAQ. The CDR3 sequence is 12 residues long. V lost 5 bases to trimming and J lost 7 bases, with 9 bases between them.

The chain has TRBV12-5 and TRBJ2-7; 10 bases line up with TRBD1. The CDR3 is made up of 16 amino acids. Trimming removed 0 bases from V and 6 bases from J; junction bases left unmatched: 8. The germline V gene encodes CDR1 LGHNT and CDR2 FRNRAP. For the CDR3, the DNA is TGTGCTAGTGGTTTGGTTCAAGGACAGGGGGGCCTCGAGCAGTACTTC. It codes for CASGLVQGQGGLEQYF.

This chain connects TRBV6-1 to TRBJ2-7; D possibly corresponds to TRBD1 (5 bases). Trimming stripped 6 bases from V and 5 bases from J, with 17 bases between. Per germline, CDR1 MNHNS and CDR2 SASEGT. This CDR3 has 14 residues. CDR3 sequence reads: CASRAGQGLNEQYF. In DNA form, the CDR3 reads TGTGCCAGCAGAGCTGGGCAGGGTTTAAACGAGCAGTACTTC.

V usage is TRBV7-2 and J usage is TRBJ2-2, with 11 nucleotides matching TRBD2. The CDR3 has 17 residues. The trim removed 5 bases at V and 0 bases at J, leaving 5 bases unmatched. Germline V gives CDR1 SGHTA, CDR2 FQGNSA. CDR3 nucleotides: TGTGCCAGCAGCAAGACTAGCGGGGCTTCGAACACCGGGGAGCTGTTTTTT. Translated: CASSKTSGASNTGELFF.

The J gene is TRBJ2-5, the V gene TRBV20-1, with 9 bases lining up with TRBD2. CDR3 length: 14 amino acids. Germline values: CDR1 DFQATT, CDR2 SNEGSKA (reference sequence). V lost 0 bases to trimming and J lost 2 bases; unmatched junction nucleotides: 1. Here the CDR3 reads CSARDLAGQETQYF. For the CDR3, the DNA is TGCAGTGCTAGAGATCTAGCGGGACAAGAGACCCAGTACTTC.

The CDR3 DNA sequence: TGCAGTGCTAGAGATCTAAAGGTGAGCTCCTACGAGCAGTACTTC. Protein product: CSARDLKVSSYEQYF. The V and J genes are TRBV20-1 and TRBJ2-7; D not resolved. Germline assignment: CDR1 DFQATT and CDR2 SNEGSKA (reference sequence). This CDR3 region has 15 residues. Trimming left V 0 bases short and J 0 bases short, with 12 bases between.